The 10 T cell receptor beta chains below were found in one sample sequenced in a study of blood T cell repertoires in COVID-19. Libraries were prepared by immunoSEQ multiplex PCR; TCRdb keeps only in-frame clonotypes and omits some of them. This sample carries 220,000 or so clones, over 65% of them seen once, and the ten largest clones take under 3.5%. Sequenced sample: PBMCs or T cells enriched from blood (not recorded which). All receptors come from a woman in her sixties who had recovered from COVID-19.

The chain's CDR3 is CASSWGVNQPQHF. For the CDR3, the DNA is TGTGCCAGCAGCTGGGGGGTCAATCAGCCCCAGCATTTT. J is TRBJ1-5 and V is TRBV7-2; a possible D gene is TRBD1 (5 bases). Deletions cut 4 bases from V and 3 bases from J, with 7 bases between. This CDR3 comprises 13 residues. Germline assignment: CDR1 SGHTA and CDR2 FQGNSA.

This chain connects TRBV7-9 to TRBJ2-3, with 9 bases that match TRBD2. With V trimmed by 5 bases and J by 4 bases, 13 bases remained unmatched. From germline, CDR1 is SEHNR and CDR2 FQNEAQ (reference sequence). The CDR3 consists of 17 residues. CDR3 DNA sequence: TGTGCCAGCAGCACAGGGGTCGGCGGGGGGGCCGCAGATACGCAGTATTTT. It yields the protein CASSTGVGGGAADTQYF.

The chain has TRBV3-1 (or the pseudogene TRBV3-2) and TRBJ1-2, with 9 nucleotides matching TRBD1. Germline V gives CDR1 LGHDT, CDR2 YNNKEL (reference sequence). The CDR3 runs to 15 residues. V was pared by 1 base and J by 7 bases, with 7 bases of the junction left unmatched. The DNA of the CDR3 is TGTGCCAGCAGCCAAGTCGGGACAGGGACCGCTGGCTACACCTTC. Its protein is CASSQVGTGTAGYTF.

This clone was picked up one time. V is TRBV19 and J is TRBJ2-7; 11 nucleotides line up with TRBD1. Germline V gives CDR1 LNHDA, CDR2 SQIVND (reference sequence). The CDR3 is made up of 14 amino acids. J gave up 2 bases and V 9 bases, and 6 bases lay outside the gene matches. The CDR3 reads CASRRDRGAYEQYF. CDR3 bases: TGTGCCAGCCGGCGGGACAGGGGGGCCTACGAGCAGTACTTC.

The chain recombines TRBV10-3 with TRBJ2-5, with D perhaps matching TRBD2 (6 bases). The CDR3 spans 13 residues. V was shortened by 6 bases and J by 5 bases, with 13 bases between the two germline ends. CDR1 and CDR2 (germline): ENHRY, SYGVKD. CDR3 nucleotides: TGTGCCATCAGGGGGGAGGTCGGGGAGACCCAGTACTTC. Its translation: CAIRGEVGETQYF.

V is TRBV27 and J is TRBJ2-7, with D maybe TRBD1 (5 bases). The CDR3 length is 14 residues. The V and J ends lost 5 bases and 7 bases respectively, with 18 bases between them. Germline V gene lookup returns CDR1 MNHEY and CDR2 SMNVEV (reference sequence). The chain's CDR3 is CASSPPLRAGEQYF. The CDR3 bases are TGTGCCAGCAGTCCCCCCCTCAGGGCCGGGGAGCAGTACTTC.

This rearrangement joins TRBV7-6 to TRBJ1-3; 7 nucleotides agree with TRBD1. From germline, CDR1 is SGHVS and CDR2 FNYEAQ. The CDR3 is 14 amino acids. V was pared by 5 bases and J by 8 bases, with 9 bases of the junction left unmatched. As DNA, the CDR3 is TGTGCCAGCAGCGCAGGACACAGGGGAGACACCATATATTTT. Protein sequence: CASSAGHRGDTIYF.

The chain links TRBV12-3 or TRBV12-4 to TRBJ1-3; D is unresolved. Between the trimmed V and J ends, which lost 3 bases and 1 base, there was a span of 4 bases. The CDR3 covers 13 residues. The CDR3 loop reads CASSFSSGNTIYF. CDR3 bases: TGTGCCAGCAGTTTTAGTTCTGGAAACACCATATATTTT.

The sample holds one count of this clone. The chain joins TRBV5-1 to TRBJ2-5; the D is unclear. The CDR3 runs to 13 residues. Trimming stripped 4 bases from V and 2 bases from J, with 9 bases between. Germline V gene sequence: CDR1 SGHRS, CDR2 YFSETQ. In nucleotides, the CDR3 is TGCGCCAGCAGCCCGTGGCCTCAAGAGACCCAGTACTTC. Its protein product is CASSPWPQETQYF.

The chain has TRBV19 and TRBJ2-3, with 9 bases that match TRBD2. This CDR3 contains 20 residues. V gave up 5 bases and J gave up 0 bases; unmatched junction bases: 18. Germline CDR1 LNHDA, CDR2 SQIVND (reference sequence). DNA of the CDR3: TGTGCCAGTAGTCCTCCGGGGGGAGCGGGGGGTCGTACTAGCACAGATACGCAGTATTTT. It encodes CASSPPGGAGGRTSTDTQYF.